The text below deals with one T cell receptor beta chain. The data were obtained in a study of T cell responses to AZD1222 COVID-19 vaccine. Recipients boosted at about 4 weeks or about 12 weeks are pooled. The CDR3 has 16 residues. Trimming stripped 0 bases from V and 4 bases from J, with 10 bases between. From germline, CDR1 is LNHDA and CDR2 SQIVND (reference sequence). The table came from immunoSEQ multiplex PCR; TCRdb's copy has only in-frame clones and leaves some out. The sample records under 200,000 clones, around 88% being singletons. This material consisted of peripheral blood, taken 28 days after the second AZD1222 dose. V usage is TRBV19 and J usage is TRBJ2-6; D possibly corresponds to TRBD1 (6 bases). The sequence derives from an adult who received the AZD1222 COVID-19 vaccine. CDR3 nucleotides: TGTGCCAGTAGTATAGAGCAGGGGCGAGGGGCCAACGTCCTGACTTTC. Translation: CASSIEQGRGANVLTF.